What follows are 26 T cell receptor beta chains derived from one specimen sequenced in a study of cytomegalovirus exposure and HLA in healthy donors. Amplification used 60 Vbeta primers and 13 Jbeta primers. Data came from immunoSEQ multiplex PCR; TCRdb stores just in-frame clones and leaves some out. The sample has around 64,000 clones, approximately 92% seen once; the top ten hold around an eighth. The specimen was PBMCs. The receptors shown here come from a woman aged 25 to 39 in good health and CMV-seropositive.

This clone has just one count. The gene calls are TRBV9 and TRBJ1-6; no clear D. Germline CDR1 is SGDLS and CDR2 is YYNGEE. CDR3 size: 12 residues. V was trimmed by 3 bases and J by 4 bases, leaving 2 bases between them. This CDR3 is CASSAYNSPLHF. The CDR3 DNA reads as TGTGCCAGCAGCGCTTATAATTCACCCCTCCACTTT.

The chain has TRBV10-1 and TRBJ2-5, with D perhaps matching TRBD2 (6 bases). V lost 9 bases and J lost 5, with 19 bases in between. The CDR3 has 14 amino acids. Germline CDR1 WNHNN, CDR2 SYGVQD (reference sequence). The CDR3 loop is CASGQGGSRETQYF. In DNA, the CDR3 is TGCGCCAGTGGACAAGGAGGGAGTAGGGAGACCCAGTACTTC.

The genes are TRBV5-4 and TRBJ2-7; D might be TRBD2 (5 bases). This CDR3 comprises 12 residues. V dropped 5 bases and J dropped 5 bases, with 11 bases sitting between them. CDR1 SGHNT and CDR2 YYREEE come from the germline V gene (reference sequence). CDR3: CASRADGDEQYF. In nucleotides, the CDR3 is TGTGCCAGCAGAGCGGACGGGGACGAGCAGTACTTC.

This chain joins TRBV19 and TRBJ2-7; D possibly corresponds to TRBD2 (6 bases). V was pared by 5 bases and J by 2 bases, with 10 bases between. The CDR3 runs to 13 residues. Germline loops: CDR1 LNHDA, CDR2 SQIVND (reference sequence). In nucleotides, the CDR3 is TGTGCCAGTAGTGGGGGGTGGCCCTACGAGCAGTACTTC. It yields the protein CASSGGWPYEQYF.

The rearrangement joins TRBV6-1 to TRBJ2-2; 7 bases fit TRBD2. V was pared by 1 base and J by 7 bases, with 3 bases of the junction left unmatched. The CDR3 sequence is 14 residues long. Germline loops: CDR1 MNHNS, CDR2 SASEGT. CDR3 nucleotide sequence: TGTGCCAGCAGTGAAGGGACTAGGCACGGGGAGCTGTTTTTT. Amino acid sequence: CASSEGTRHGELFF.

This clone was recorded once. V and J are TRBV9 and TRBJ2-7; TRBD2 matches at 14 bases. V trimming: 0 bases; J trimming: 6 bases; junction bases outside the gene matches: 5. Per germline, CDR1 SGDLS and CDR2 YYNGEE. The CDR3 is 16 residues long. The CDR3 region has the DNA TGTGCCAGCAGCGTAGGACTAGCGGGGGGGCCGGGCGAGCAGTACTTC. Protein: CASSVGLAGGPGEQYF.

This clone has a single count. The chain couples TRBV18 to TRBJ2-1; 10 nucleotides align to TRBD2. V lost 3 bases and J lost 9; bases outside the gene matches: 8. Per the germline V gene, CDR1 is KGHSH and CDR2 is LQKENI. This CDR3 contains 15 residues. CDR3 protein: CASSPRGLASAEQFF. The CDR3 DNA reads TGTGCCAGCTCACCGCGGGGACTAGCGTCTGCTGAGCAGTTCTTC.

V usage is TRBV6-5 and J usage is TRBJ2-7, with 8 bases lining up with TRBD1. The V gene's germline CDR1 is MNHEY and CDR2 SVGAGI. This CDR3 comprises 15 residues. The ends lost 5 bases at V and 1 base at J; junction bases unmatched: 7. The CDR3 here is CASSKRQGWSYEQYF. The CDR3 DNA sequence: TGTGCCAGCAGTAAACGACAGGGGTGGTCCTACGAGCAGTACTTC.

DNA for the CDR3: TGTGCCAGCCTTCCCCAGGGGGTCGCCTACAATGAGCAGTTCTTC. Translating it yields CASLPQGVAYNEQFF. The chain combines TRBV28 with TRBJ2-1; 7 bases align to TRBD1. CDR1 is MDHEN and CDR2 is SYDVKM in the germline V gene. This CDR3 is built from 15 residues. The J segment lost 2 bases and the V segment lost 8 bases, leaving 9 bases of the junction unmatched.

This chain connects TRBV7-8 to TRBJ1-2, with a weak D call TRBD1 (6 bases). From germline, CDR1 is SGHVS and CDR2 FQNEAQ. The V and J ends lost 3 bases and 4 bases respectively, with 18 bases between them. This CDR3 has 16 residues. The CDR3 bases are TGTGCCAGCAGCTTCCAAGGTGGGGGCGGGAGCTATGGCTACACCTTC. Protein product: CASSFQGGGGSYGYTF.

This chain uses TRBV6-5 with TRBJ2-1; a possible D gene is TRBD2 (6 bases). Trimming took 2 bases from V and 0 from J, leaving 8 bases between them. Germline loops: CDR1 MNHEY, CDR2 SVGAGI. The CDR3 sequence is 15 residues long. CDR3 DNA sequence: TGTGCCAGCAGTTACGGGACTGGCTCCTACAATGAGCAGTTCTTC. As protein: CASSYGTGSYNEQFF.

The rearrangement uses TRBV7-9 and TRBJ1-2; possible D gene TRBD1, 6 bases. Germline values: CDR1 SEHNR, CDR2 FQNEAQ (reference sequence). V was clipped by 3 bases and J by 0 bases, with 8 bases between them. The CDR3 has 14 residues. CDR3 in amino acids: CASSLDSSNYGYTF. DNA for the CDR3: TGTGCCAGCAGCTTGGACAGTTCTAACTATGGCTACACCTTC.

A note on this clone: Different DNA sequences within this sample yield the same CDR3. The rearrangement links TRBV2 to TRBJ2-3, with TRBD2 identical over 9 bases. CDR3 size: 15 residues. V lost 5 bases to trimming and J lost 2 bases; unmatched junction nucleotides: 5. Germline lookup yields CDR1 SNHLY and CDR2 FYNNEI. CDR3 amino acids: CASSLAGGITDTQYF. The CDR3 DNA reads TGTGCCAGCAGTTTGGCGGGAGGGATCACAGATACGCAGTATTTT.

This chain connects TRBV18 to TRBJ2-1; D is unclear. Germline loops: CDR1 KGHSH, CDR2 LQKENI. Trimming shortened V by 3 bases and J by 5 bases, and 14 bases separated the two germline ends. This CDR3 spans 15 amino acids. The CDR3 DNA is TGTGCCAGCTCACCTCTACCTCTAGGAAACAATGAGCAGTTCTTC. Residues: CASSPLPLGNNEQFF.

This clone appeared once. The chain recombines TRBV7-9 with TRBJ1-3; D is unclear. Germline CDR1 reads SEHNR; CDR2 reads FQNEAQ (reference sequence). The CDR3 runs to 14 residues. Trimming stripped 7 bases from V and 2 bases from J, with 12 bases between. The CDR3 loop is CASNQRRAGNTIYF. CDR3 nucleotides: TGTGCCAGCAACCAAAGGAGGGCTGGAAACACCATATATTTT.

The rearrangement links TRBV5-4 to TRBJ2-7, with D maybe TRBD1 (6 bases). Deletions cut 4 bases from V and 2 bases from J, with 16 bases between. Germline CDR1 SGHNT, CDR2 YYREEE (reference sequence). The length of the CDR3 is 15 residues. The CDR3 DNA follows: TGTGCCAGCAGCCCGCCACCCGGGACAACCTACGAGCAGTACTTC. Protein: CASSPPPGTTYEQYF.

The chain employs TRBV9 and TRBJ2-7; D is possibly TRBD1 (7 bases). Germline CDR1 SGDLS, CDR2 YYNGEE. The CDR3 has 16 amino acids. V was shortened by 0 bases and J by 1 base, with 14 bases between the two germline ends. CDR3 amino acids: CASSVGAGQLSYEQYF. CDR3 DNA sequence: TGTGCCAGCAGCGTAGGGGCGGGACAGCTTTCCTACGAGCAGTACTTC. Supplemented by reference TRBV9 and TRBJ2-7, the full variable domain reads DSGVTQTPKHLITATGQRVTLRCSPRSGDLSVYWYQQSLDQGLQFLIQYYNGEERAKGNILERFSAQQFPDLHSELNLSSLELGDSALYFCASSVGAGQLSYEQYFGPGTRLTVT.

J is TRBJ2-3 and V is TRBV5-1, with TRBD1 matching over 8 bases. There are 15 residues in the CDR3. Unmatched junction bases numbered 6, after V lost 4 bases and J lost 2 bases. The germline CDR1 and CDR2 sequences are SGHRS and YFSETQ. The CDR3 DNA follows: TGCGCCAGCAGCGTGACAGGGGATTACACAGATACGCAGTATTTT. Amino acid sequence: CASSVTGDYTDTQYF.

CDR3 sequence: CSVLGQLNTEAFF. CDR3 nucleotides: TGCAGCGTCTTGGGACAGTTGAACACTGAAGCTTTCTTT. This chain uses TRBV29-1 with TRBJ1-1; 7 positions match TRBD1. From germline, CDR1 is SQVTM and CDR2 ANQGSEA. J lost 0 bases, V lost 6 bases, and 4 bases had no gene match. The CDR3 extends over 13 amino acids.

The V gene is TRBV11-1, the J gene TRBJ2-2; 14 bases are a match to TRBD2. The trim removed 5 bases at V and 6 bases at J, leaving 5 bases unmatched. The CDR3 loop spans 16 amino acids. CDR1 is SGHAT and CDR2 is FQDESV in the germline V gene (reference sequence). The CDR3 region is CASSPWTSGRSGELFF. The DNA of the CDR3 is TGTGCCAGCAGCCCCTGGACTAGCGGGAGGTCCGGGGAGCTGTTTTTT.

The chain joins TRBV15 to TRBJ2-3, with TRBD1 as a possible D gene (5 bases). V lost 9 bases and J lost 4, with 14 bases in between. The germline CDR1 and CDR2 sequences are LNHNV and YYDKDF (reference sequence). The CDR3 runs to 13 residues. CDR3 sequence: CATRRRGADTQYF. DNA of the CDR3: TGTGCCACTCGGAGAAGGGGTGCAGATACGCAGTATTTT.

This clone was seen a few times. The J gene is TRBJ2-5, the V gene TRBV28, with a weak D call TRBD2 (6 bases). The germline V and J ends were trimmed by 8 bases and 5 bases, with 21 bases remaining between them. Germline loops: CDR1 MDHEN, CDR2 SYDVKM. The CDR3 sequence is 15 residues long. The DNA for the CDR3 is TGTGCCAGCGGGCCTTTGGCGGAGGGCGGGGAGACCCAGTACTTC. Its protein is CASGPLAEGGETQYF. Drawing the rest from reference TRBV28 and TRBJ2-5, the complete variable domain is DVKVTQSSRYLVKRTGEKVFLECVQDMDHENMFWYRQDPGLGLRLIYFSYDVKMKEKGDIPEGYSVSREKKERFSLILESASTNQTSMYLCASGPLAEGGETQYFGPGTRLLVL.

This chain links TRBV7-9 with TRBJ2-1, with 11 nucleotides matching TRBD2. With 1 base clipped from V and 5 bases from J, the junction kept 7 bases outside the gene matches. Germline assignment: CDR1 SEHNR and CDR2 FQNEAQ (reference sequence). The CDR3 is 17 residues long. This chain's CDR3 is CASSLGVSGRAHNEQFF. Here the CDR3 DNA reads TGTGCCAGCAGCTTAGGGGTTAGCGGGAGGGCCCACAATGAGCAGTTCTTC.

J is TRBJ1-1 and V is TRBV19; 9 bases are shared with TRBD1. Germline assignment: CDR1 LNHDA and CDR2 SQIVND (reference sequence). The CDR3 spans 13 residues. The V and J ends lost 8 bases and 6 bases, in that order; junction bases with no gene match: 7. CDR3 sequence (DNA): TGTGCCAGTGGTGGACAGGGGTTCGCTGAAGCTTTCTTT. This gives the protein CASGGQGFAEAFF.

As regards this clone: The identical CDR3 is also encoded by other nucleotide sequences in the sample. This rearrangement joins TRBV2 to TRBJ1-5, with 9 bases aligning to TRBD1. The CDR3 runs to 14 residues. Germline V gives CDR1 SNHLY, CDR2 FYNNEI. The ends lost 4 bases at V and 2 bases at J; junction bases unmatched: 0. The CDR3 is CASSGTGGNQPQHF. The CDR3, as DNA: TGTGCCAGCAGTGGGACAGGGGGCAATCAGCCCCAGCATTTT.

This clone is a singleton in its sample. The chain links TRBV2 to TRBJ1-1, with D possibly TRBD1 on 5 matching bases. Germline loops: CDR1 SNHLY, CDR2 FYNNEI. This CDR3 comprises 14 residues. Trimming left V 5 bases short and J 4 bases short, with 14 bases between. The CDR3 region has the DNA TGTGCCAGCAGTCAACAGGCCCGGGCCACTGAAGCTTTCTTT. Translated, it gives CASSQQARATEAFF. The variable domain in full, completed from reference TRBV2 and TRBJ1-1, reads EPEVTQTPSHQVTQMGQEVILRCVPISNHLYFYWYRQILGQKVEFLVSFYNNEISEKSEIFDDQFSVERPDGSNFTLKIRSTKLEDSAMYFCASSQQARATEAFFGQGTRLTVV.